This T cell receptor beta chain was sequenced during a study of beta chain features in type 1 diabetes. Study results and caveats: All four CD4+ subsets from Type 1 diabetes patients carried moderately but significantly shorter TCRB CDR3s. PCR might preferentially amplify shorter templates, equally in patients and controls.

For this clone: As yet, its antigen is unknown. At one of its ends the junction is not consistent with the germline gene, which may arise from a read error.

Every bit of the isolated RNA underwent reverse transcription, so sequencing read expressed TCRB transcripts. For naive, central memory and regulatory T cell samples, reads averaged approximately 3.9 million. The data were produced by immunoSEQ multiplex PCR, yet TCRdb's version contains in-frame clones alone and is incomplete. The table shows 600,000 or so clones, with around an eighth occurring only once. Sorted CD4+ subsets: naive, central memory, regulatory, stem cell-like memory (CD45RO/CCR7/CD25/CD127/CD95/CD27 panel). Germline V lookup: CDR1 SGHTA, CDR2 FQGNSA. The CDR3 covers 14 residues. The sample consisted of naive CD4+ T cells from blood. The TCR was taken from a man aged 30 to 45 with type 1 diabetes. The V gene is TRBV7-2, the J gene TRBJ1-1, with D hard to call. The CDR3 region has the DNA TGTGCCAGCACCTTAGCGATGGAGGGTCCTGAAGCTTTCTTT. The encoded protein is CASTLAMEGPEAFF. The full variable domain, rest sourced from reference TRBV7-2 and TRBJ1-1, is GAGVSQSPSNKVTEKGKDVELRCDPISGHTALYWYRQSLGQGLEFLIYFQGNSAPDKSGLPSDRFSAERTGGSVSTLTIQRTQQEDSAVYLCASTLAMEGPEAFFGQGTRLTVV.